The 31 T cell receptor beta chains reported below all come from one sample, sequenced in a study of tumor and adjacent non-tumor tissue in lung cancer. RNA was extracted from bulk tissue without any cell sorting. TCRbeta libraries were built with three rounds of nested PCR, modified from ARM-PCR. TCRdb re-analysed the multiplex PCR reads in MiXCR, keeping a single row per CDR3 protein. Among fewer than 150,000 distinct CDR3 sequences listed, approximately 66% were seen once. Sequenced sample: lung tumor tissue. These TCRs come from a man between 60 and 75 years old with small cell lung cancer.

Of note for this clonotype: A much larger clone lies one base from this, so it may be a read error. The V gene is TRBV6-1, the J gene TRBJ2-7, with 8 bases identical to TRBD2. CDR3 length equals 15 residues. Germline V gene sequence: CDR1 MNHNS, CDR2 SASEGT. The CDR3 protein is CANSEGASGLYEQYV. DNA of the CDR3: TGTGCCAACAGTGAAGGGGCTAGCGGGCTCTACGAGCAGTACGTC.

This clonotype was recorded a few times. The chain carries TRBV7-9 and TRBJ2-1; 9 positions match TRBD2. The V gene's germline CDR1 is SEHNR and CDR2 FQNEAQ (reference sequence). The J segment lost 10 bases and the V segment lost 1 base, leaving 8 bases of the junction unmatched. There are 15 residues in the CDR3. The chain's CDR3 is CASSLVSSGGREQFF. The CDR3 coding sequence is TGTGCCAGCAGCTTAGTGTCCAGCGGGGGGAGGGAGCAGTTCTTC.

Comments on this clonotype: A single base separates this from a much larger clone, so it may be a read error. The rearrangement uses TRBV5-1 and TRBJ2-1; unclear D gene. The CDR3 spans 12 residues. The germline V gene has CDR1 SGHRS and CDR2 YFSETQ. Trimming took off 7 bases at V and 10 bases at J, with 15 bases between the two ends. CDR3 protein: CASCQNLREQFF. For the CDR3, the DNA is TGCGCCAGCTGCCAAAACCTTCGAGAGCAGTTCTTC.

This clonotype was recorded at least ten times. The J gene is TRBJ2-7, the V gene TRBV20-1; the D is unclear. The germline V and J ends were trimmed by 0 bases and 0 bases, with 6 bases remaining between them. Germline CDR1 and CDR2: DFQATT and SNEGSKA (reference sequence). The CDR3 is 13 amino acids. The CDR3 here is CSARDPRSYEQYV. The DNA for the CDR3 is TGCAGTGCTAGAGATCCCCGCTCCTACGAGCAGTACGTC.

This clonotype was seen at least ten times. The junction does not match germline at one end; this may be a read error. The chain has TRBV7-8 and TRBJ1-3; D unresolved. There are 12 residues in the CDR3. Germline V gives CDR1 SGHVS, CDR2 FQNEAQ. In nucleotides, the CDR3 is TGTGCCAGCAGCTTTGCCCCCAACAACATATATTTT. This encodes CASSFAPNNIYF.

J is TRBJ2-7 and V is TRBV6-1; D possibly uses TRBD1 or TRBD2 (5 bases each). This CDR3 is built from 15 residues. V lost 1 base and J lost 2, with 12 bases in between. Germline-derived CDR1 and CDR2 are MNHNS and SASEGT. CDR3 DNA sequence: TGTGCCAGCAGTGAAGTGATGACGGGGCCCTACGAGCAGTACTTC. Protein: CASSEVMTGPYEQYF.

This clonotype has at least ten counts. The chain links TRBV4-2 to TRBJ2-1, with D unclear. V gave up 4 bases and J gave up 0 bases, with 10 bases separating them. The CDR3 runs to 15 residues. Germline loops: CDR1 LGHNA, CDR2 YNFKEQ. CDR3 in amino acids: CASSPDRHSYNEQFF. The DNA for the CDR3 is TGTGCCAGCAGCCCGGACCGGCACTCCTACAATGAGCAGTTCTTC.

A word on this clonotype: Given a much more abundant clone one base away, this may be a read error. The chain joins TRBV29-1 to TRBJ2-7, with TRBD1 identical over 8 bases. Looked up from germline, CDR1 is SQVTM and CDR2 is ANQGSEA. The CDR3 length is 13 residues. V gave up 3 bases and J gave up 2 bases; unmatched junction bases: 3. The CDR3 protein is CSVDRTGPYEQYF. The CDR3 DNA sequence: TGCAGCGTTGACAGGACAGGGCCCTACGAGCAGTACTTC.

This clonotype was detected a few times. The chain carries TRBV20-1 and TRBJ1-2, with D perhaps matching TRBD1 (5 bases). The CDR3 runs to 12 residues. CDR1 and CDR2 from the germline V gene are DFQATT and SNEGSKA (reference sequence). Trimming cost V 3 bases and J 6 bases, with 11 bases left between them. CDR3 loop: CSARDTDHGYTF. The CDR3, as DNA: TGCAGTGCTAGGGACACAGATCATGGCTACACCTTC.

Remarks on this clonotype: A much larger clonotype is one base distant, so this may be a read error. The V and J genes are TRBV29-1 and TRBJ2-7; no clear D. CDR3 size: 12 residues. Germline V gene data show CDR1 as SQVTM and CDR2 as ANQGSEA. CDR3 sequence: CSVGSVGYEQHF. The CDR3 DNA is TGCAGCGTTGGGTCCGTGGGCTACGAGCAGCACTTC.

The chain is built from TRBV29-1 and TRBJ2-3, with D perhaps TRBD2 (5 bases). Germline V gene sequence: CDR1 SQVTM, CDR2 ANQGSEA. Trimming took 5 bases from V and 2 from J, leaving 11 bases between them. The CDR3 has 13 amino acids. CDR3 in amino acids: CSVKGSDTDTQYF. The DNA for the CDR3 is TGCAGCGTTAAAGGTAGCGACACAGATACGCAGTATTTT.

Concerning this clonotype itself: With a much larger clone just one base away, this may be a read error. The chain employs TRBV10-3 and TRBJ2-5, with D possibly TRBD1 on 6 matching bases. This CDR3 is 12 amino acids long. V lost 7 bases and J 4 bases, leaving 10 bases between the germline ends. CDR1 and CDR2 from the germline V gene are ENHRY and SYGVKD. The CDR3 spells CAITGGRETQYF. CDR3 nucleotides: TGTGCCATCACTGGGGGCCGAGAGACCCAGTACTTC.

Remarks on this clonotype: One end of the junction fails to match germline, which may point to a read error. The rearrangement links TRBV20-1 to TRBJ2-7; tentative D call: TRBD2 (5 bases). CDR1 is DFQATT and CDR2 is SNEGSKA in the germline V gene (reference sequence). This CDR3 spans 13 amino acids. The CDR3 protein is CSDREPSGYEQYF. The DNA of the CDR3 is TGCAGTGATAGGGAGCCTTCAGGCTACGAGCAATACTTC.

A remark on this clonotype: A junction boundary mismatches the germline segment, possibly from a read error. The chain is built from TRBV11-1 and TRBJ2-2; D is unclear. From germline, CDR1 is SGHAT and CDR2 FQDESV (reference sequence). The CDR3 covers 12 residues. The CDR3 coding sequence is TGTGCCTGCAGCTCATGCTCACAGGAGCTGTTTTTT. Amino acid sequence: CACSSCSQELFF.

The CDR3: CASSLDRRSIQYF. The CDR3 coding sequence is TGTGCCAGCAGCTTAGACAGGAGGAGCATTCAGTACTTC. The V and J genes are TRBV7-8 and TRBJ2-4; D may be TRBD1 or TRBD2 (5 bases each). CDR1 is SGHVS, CDR2 FQNEAQ, per germline. The length of the CDR3 is 13 residues. The V and J ends lost 1 base and 9 bases respectively, with 10 bases between them.

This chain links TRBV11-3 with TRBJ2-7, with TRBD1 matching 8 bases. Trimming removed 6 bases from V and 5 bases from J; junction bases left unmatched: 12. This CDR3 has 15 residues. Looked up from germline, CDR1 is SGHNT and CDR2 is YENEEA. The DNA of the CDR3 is TGTGCCAGCAGTCGTCCCTGGACAGGGTTCCACGAGCAGTACTTC. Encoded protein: CASSRPWTGFHEQYF.

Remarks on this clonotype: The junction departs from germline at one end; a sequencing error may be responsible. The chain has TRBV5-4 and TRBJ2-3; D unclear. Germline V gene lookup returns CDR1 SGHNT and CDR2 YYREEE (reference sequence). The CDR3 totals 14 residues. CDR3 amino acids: CASILSRQLGTQYF. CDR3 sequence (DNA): TGTGCCAGCATCTTGTCCCGCCAACTGGGTACGCAGTATTTT.

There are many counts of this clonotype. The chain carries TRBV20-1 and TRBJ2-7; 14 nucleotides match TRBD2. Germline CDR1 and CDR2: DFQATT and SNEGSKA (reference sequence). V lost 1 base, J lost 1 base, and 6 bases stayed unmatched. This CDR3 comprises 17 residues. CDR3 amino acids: CSARGGTSGGVSYEQYF. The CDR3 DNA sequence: TGCAGTGCTAGAGGAGGGACTAGCGGGGGTGTGTCCTACGAGCAGTACTTC.

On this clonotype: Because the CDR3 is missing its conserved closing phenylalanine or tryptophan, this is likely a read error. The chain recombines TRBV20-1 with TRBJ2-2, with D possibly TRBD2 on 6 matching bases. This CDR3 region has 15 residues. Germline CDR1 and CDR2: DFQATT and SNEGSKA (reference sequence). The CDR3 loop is CSARDGGKYTGELFY. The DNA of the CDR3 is TGCAGTGCTAGAGATGGCGGGAAGTACACTGGGGAGCTGTTTTAT.

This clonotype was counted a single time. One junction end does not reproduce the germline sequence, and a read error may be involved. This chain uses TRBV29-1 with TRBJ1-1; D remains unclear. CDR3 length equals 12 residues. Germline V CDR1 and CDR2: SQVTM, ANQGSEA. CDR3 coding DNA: TGCAACGTTGCCCCAACGAATACTGAGGCTTTCTTT. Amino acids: CNVAPTNTEAFF.

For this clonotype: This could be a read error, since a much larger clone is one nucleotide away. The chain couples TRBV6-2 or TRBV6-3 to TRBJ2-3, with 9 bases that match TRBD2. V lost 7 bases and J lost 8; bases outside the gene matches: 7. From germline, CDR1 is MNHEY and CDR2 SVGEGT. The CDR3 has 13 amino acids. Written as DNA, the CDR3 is TGTGCCAGCAAGGCGGGAGGGCCAGTTACGCAGTATTTT. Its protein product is CASKAGGPVTQYF.

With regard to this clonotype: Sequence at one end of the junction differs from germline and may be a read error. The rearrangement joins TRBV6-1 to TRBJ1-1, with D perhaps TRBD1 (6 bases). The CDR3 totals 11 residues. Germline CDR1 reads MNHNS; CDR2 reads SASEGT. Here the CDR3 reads CANSGTTKVFF. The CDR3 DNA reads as TGTGCCAACAGTGGGACAACGAAGGTTTTCTTT.

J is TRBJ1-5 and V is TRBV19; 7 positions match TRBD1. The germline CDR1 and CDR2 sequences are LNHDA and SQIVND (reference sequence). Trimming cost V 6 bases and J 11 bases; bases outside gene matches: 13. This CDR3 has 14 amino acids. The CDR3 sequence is CASSINQGGQAQHF. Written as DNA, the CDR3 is TGTGCCAGTAGCATTAATCAGGGCGGACAGGCCCAGCATTTT.

This chain's CDR3 is CASSLDADWHYNEQFF. The CDR3 bases are TGTGCCAGCAGCTTAGATGCGGACTGGCACTACAATGAGCAGTTCTTC. The chain uses TRBV11-2 and TRBJ2-1; D is possibly TRBD2 (5 bases). Germline V lookup: CDR1 SGHAT, CDR2 FQNNGV. This CDR3 is built from 16 residues. The V and J ends lost 0 bases and 3 bases respectively, with 12 bases between them.

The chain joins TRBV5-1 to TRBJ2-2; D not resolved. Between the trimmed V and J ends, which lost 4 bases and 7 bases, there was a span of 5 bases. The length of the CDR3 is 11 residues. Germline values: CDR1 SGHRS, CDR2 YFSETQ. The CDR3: CASSISGELFF. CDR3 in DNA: TGCGCCAGCAGCATTAGCGGGGAGCTGTTTTTT.

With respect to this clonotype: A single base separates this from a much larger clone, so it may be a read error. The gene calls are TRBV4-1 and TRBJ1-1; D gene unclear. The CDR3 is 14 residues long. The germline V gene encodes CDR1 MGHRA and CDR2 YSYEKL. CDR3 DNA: TGCCCCAGCAGCCAAGATACGGGGAACACTGAAGCTTTCTTT. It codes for CPSSQDTGNTEAFF.

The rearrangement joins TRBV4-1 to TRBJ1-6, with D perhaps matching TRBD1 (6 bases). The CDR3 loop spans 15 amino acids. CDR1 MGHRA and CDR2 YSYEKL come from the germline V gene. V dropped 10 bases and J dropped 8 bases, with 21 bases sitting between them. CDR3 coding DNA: TGCGCCAATAGCCAAGGGGAACAGGGTTATTCACCCCTCCACTTT. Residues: CANSQGEQGYSPLHF.

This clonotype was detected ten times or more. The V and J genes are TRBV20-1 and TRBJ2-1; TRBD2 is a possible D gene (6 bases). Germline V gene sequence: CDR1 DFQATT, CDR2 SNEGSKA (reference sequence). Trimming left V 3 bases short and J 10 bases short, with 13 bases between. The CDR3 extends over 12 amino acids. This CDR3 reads CSARKGAGEQFF. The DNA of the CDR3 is TGCAGTGCTAGGAAAGGGGCGGGAGAGCAGTTCTTC.

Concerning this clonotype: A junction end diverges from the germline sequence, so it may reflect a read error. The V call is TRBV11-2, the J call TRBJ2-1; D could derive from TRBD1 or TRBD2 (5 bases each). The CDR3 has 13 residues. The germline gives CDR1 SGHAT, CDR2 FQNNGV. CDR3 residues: CASSRDGYNEQFF. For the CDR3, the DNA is TGCGCCAGCAGCCGGGACGGCTACAATGAGCAGTTCTTC.

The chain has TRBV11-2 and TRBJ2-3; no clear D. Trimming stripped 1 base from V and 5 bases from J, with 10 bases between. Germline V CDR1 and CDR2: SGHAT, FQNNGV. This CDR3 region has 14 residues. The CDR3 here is CASSLGHGGDTQYF. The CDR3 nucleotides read TGTGCCAGCAGCTTAGGTCATGGCGGAGATACGCAGTATTTT.

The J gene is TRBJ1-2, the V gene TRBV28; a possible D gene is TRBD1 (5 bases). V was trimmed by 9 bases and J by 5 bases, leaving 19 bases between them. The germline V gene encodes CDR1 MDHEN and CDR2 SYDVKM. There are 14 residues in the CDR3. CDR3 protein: CARSLSRGAYGYTF. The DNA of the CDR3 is TGTGCCAGAAGTCTCAGCCGAGGGGCGTATGGCTACACCTTC.